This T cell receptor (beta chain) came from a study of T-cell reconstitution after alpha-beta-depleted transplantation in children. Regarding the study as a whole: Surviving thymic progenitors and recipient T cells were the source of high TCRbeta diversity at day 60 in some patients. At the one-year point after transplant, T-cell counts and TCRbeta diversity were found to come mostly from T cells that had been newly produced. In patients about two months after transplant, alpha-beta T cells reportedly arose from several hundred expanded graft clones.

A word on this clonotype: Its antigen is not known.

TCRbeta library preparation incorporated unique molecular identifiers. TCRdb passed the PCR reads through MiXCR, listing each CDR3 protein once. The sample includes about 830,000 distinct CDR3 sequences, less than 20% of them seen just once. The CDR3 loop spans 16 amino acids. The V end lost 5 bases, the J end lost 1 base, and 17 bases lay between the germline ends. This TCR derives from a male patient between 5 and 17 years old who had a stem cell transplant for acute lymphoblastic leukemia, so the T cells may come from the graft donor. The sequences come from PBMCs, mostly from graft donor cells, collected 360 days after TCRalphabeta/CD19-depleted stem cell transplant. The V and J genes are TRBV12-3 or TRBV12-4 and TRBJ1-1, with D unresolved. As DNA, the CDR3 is TGTGCCAGCAGTCTTCAAACGGACCGGAGGAACACTGAAGCTTTCTTT. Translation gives CASSLQTDRRNTEAFF.